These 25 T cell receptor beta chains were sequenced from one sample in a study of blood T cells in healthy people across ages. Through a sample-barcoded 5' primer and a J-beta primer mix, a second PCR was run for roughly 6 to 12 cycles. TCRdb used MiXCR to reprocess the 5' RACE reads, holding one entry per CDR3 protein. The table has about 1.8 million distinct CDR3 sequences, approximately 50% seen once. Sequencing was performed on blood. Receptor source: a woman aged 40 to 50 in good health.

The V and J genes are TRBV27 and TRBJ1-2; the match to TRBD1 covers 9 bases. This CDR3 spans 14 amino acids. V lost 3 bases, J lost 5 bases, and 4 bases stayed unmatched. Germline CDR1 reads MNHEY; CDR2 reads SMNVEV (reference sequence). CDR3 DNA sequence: TGTGCCAGCAGTTTCGGGACAGGGAAGTATGGCTACACCTTC. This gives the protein CASSFGTGKYGYTF.

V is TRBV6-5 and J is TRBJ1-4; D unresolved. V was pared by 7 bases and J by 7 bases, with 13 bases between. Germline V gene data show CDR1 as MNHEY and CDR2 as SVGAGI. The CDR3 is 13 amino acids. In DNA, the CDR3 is TGTGCCAGCACCCGAGGGCGGAGTGAAAAACTGTTTTTT. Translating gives CASTRGRSEKLFF.

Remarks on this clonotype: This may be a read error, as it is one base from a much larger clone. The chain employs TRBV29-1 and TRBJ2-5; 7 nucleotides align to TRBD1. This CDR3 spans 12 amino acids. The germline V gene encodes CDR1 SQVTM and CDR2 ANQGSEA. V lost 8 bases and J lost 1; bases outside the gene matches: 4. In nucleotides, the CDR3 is TGCAGCACTGGGGACAGCCAAGAGACCCAGTACTTC. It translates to CSTGDSQETQYF.

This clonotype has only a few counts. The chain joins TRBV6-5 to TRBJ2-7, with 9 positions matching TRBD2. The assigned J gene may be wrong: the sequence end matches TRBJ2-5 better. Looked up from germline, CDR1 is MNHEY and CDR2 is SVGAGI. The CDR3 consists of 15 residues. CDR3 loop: CASSYGAGGRETQYF. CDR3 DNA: TGTGCCAGCAGTTACGGAGCGGGGGGACGGGAGACCCAGTACTTC.

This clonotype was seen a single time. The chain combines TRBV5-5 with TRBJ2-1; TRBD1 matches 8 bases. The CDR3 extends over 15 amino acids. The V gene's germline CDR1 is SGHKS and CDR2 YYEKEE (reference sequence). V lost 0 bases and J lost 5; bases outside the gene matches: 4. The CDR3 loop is CASSLGTGFNNEQFF. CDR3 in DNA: TGTGCCAGCAGCTTGGGGACAGGGTTCAACAATGAGCAGTTCTTC.

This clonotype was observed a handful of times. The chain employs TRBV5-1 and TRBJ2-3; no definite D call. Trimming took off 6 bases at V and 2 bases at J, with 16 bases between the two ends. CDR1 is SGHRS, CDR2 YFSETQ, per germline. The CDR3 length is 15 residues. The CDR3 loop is CASTLGMSVTDTQYF. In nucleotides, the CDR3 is TGCGCCAGCACCCTTGGGATGTCCGTCACAGATACGCAGTATTTT.

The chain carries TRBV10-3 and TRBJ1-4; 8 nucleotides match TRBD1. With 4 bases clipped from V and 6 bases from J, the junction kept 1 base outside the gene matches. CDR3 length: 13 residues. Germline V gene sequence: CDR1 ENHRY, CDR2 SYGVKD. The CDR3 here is CAISGTGYEKLFF. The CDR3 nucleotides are TGTGCCATCAGTGGGACAGGGTATGAAAAACTGTTTTTT.

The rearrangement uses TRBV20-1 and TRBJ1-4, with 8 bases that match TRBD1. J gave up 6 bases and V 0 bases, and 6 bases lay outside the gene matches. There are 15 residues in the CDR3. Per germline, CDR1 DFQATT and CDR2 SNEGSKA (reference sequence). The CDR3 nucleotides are TGCAGTGCTAGAGATTTATTGGACAGGGATGAAAAACTGTTTTTT. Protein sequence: CSARDLLDRDEKLFF.

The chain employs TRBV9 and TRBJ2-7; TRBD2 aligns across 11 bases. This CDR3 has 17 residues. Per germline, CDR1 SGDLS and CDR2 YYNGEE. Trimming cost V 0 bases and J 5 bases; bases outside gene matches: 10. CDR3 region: CASSVDETSGEADEQYF. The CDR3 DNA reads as TGTGCCAGCAGCGTAGATGAGACTAGCGGGGAGGCTGACGAGCAGTACTTC.

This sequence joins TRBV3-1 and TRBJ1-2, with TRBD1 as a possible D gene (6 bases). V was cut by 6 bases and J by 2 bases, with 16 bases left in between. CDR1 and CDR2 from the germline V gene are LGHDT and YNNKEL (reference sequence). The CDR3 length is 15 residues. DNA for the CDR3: TGTGCCAGCAGGACGACCGGGACAAAAAACTATGGCTACACCTTC. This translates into CASRTTGTKNYGYTF.

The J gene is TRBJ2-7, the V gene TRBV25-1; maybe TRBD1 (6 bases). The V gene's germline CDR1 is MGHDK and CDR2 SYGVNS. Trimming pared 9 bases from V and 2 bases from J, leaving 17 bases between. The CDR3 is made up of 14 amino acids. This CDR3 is CASNPRDTPYEQYF. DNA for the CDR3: TGTGCCAGTAATCCCCGGGACACACCCTACGAGCAGTACTTC.

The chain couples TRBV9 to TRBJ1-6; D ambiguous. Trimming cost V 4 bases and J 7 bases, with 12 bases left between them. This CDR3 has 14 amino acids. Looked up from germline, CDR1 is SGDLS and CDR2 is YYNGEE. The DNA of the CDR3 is TGTGCCAGCAGCCCCGCCGAGCGCAATTCACCCCTCCACTTT. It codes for CASSPAERNSPLHF. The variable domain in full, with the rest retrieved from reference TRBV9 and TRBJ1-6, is DSGVTQTPKHLITATGQRVTLRCSPRSGDLSVYWYQQSLDQGLQFLIQYYNGEERAKGNILERFSAQQFPDLHSELNLSSLELGDSALYFCASSPAERNSPLHFGNGTRLTVT.

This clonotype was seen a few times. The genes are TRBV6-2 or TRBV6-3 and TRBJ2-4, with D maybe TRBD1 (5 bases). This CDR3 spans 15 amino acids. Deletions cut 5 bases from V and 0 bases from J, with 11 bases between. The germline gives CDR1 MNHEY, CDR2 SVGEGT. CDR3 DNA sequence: TGTGCCAGCAGTAACCAGGGTCTAGCCAAAAACATTCAGTACTTC. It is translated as CASSNQGLAKNIQYF.

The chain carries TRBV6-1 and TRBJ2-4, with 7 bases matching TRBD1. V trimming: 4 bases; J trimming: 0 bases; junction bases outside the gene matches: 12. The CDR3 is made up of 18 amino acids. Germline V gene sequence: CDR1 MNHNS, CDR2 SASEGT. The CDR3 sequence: CASSGQGVRAIAKNIQYF. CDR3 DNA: TGTGCCAGCAGTGGACAGGGTGTCCGGGCGATAGCCAAAAACATTCAGTACTTC.

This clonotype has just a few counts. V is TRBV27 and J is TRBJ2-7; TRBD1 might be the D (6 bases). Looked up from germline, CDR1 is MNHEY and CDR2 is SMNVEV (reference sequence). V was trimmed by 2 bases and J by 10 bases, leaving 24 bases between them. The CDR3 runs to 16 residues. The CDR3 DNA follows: TGTGCCAGCAGTTTAATTGGGGGCCTTCAACAAGTTACCCAGTACTTC. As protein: CASSLIGGLQQVTQYF.

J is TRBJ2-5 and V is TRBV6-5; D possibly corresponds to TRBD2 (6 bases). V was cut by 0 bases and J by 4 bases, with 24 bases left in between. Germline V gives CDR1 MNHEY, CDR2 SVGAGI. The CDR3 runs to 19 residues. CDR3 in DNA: TGTGCCAGCAGTTACTCGAGAATTCGGGGGACCTCAGGGCCAGAGACCCAGTACTTC. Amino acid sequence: CASSYSRIRGTSGPETQYF.

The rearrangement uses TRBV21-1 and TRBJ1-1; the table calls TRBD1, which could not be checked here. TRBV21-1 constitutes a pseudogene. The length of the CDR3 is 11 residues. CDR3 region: CASPQQAEAFF. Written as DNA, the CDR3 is TGTGCCAGCCCTCAACAGGCTGAAGCTTTCTTT.

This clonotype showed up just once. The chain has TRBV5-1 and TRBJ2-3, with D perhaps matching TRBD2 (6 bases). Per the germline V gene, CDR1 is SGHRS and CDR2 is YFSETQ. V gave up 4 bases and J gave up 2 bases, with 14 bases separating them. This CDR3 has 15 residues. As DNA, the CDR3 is TGCGCCAGCAGCGGAGGGATAGTGCTCACAGATACGCAGTATTTT. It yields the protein CASSGGIVLTDTQYF.

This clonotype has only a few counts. The CDR3 region is CASSEDRPGGYTF. CDR3 coding DNA: TGTGCCAGCAGTGAAGACAGGCCCGGAGGCTACACCTTC. This chain connects TRBV25-1 to TRBJ1-2; a weak D match, TRBD1 (6 bases). This CDR3 has 13 amino acids. Germline V CDR1 and CDR2: MGHDK, SYGVNS. V was shortened by 2 bases and J by 8 bases, with 12 bases between the two germline ends.

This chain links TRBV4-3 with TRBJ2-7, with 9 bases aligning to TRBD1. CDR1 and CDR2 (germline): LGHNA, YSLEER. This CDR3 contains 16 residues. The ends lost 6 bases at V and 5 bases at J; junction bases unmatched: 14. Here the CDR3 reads CASRKPRTGVAHEQYF. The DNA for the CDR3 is TGCGCCAGCAGGAAACCCCGGACAGGGGTTGCCCACGAGCAGTACTTC.

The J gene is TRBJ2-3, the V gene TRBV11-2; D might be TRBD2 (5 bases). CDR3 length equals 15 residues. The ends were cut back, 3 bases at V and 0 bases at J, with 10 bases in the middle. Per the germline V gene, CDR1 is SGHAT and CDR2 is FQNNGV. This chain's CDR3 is CASSFNGVSTDTQYF. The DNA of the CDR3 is TGTGCCAGCAGCTTTAACGGGGTTAGCACAGATACGCAGTATTTT.

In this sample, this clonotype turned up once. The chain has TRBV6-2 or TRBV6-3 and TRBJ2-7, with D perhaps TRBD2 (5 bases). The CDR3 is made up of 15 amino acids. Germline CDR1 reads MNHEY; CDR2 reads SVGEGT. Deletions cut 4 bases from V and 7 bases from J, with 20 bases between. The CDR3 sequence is CASSFYLATRKEQYF. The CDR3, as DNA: TGTGCCAGCAGTTTCTACCTAGCTACCCGAAAGGAGCAGTACTTC.

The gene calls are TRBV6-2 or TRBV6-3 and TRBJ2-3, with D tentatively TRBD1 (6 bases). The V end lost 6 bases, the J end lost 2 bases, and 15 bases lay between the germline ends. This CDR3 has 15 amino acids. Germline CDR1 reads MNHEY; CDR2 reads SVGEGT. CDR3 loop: CASRLDRGYTDTQYF. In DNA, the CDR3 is TGTGCCAGCAGACTGGACAGAGGGTACACAGATACGCAGTATTTT.

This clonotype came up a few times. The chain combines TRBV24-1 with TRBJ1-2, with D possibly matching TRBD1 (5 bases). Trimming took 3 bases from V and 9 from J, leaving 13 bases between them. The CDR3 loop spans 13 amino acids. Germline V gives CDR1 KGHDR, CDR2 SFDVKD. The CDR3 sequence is CATSDAGHHSYTF. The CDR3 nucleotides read TGTGCCACCAGTGATGCTGGACATCATAGCTACACCTTC.

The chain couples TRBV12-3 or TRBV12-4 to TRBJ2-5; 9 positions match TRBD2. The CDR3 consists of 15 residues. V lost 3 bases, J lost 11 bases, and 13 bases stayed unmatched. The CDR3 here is CASSFLGGGENEQYF. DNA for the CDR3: TGTGCCAGCAGTTTTCTGGGCGGGGGGGAGAATGAGCAGTACTTC.